This entry lists 24 T cell receptor beta chains sequenced from one sample in a study of identical twins. A single record per CDR3 protein comes from TCRdb applying MiXCR to the 5' RACE reads. The top ten clones hold approximately 0.52% of a sample with 500,000 to 650,000 distinct CDR3 sequences, approximately 20% of them seen once. This same sample was also taken into another study, of yellow fever vaccine responses in identical twins.

The sample comprised CD4+ T cells sorted from blood. The receptors here all came from a woman aged 18-35 years in good health.

This chain uses TRBV4-2 with TRBJ2-1, with 12 bases fitting TRBD2. The CDR3 length is 16 residues. The V gene end was trimmed by 1 base and the J gene end by 9 bases; junction bases not matched to a gene: 7. Germline CDR1 reads LGHNA; CDR2 reads YNFKEQ. Here the CDR3 DNA reads TGTGCCAGCAGCCAAGGGACTAGCGGGGAATCCGGTGAGCAGTTCTTC. Translation gives CASSQGTSGESGEQFF.

This chain connects TRBV6-5 to TRBJ2-7; D is ambiguous. V lost 0 bases to trimming and J lost 1 base, with 7 bases between them. This CDR3 has 14 amino acids. Germline lookup yields CDR1 MNHEY and CDR2 SVGAGI. In DNA, the CDR3 is TGTGCCAGCAGTTACTCGCACAGTTCCTACGAGCAGTACGTC. Protein product: CASSYSHSSYEQYV.

The chain links TRBV5-1 to TRBJ1-1; D is unresolved. Trimming removed 2 bases at V and 0 bases at J, with 8 bases between. The germline V gene has CDR1 SGHRS and CDR2 YFSETQ. The length of the CDR3 is 14 residues. The CDR3 loop reads CASSFVGMNTEAFF. The CDR3 nucleotides read TGCGCCAGCAGCTTTGTAGGGATGAACACTGAAGCTTTCTTT.

CDR3 DNA sequence: TGCGCCAGCAGTGAGTTTAGCGGGCCCCTAGGGACCCAGTACTTC. This codes for CASSEFSGPLGTQYF. The chain has TRBV10-2 and TRBJ2-5; TRBD2 matches at 7 bases. Germline CDR1 is WSHSY and CDR2 is SAAADI. Losses at the gene ends were 1 base for V and 7 bases for J; bases not matched to a gene: 9. This CDR3 spans 15 amino acids.

V usage is TRBV3-1 and J usage is TRBJ1-1; D gene uncertain. CDR3 length: 14 residues. Deletions cut 2 bases from V and 0 bases from J, with 7 bases between. From germline, CDR1 is LGHDT and CDR2 YNNKEL (reference sequence). CDR3 protein: CASSQNGLNTEAFF. DNA for the CDR3: TGTGCCAGCAGCCAAAACGGATTGAACACTGAAGCTTTCTTT.

This clonotype has a count of ten or more. The rearrangement uses TRBV5-1 and TRBJ2-1, with a tentative D call TRBD2 (5 bases). The CDR3 totals 15 residues. V was pared by 0 bases and J by 7 bases, with 14 bases between. Germline CDR1 is SGHRS and CDR2 is YFSETQ. The CDR3 DNA reads TGCGCCAGCAGCTTGGTTCCCAGCGGAACTAATGAGCAGTTCTTC. The encoded protein is CASSLVPSGTNEQFF.

J is TRBJ2-1 and V is TRBV6-1, with D perhaps TRBD1 or TRBD2 (5 bases each). The CDR3 is 16 amino acids. Germline lookup yields CDR1 MNHNS and CDR2 SASEGT. Trimming stripped 5 bases from V and 2 bases from J, with 16 bases between. CDR3 DNA sequence: TGTGCCAGCAGTAGGTCCAGAGGGGAACCCTACAATGAGCAGTTCTTC. This codes for CASSRSRGEPYNEQFF.

This clonotype showed up just a few times. The chain recombines TRBV24-1 with TRBJ2-3; D uncertain. The CDR3 runs to 15 residues. The germline V gene has CDR1 KGHDR and CDR2 SFDVKD. V was trimmed by 0 bases and J by 3 bases, leaving 9 bases between them. As DNA, the CDR3 is TGTGCCACCAGTGATTTGGGCCCGCTGACAGATACGCAGTATTTT. This translates into CATSDLGPLTDTQYF.

There are a few counts of this clonotype. The V gene is TRBV5-1, the J gene TRBJ2-3; unclear D gene. The CDR3 is made up of 16 amino acids. The germline V gene encodes CDR1 SGHRS and CDR2 YFSETQ. The V and J ends lost 1 base and 0 bases respectively, with 12 bases between them. CDR3 sequence: CASSLIGGTSTDTQYF. The DNA of the CDR3 is TGCGCCAGCAGCTTGATTGGCGGAACTAGCACAGATACGCAGTATTTT.

The rearrangement links TRBV2 to TRBJ1-1, with a tentative D call TRBD1 (5 bases). The CDR3 sequence is 14 residues long. V was clipped by 5 bases and J by 0 bases, with 10 bases between them. Per germline, CDR1 SNHLY and CDR2 FYNNEI. As DNA, the CDR3 is TGTGCCAGCAGTAGACAGAAGCTGAACACTGAAGCTTTCTTT. Translation: CASSRQKLNTEAFF.

This clonotype was found a few times. The gene calls are TRBV7-9 and TRBJ2-5; D remains ambiguous. Trimming left V 1 base short and J 2 bases short, with 11 bases between. From germline, CDR1 is SEHNR and CDR2 FQNEAQ (reference sequence). This CDR3 is built from 15 residues. The CDR3 is CASSLDPIQQETQYF. DNA for the CDR3: TGTGCCAGCAGCTTAGACCCCATACAGCAAGAGACCCAGTACTTC.

The chain joins TRBV7-7 to TRBJ1-3, with D perhaps matching TRBD1 (6 bases). V gave up 5 bases and J gave up 0 bases, with 14 bases separating them. The CDR3 is made up of 16 amino acids. CDR1 is SSHAT and CDR2 is FNYEAQ in the germline V gene (reference sequence). The CDR3 protein is CASSTGQPFSGNTIYF. The CDR3 DNA sequence: TGTGCCAGCAGCACTGGACAGCCCTTCTCTGGAAACACCATATATTTT.

The chain couples TRBV4-2 to TRBJ2-7; D unresolved. The CDR3 contains 15 residues. Germline V gene data show CDR1 as LGHNA and CDR2 as YNFKEQ. V was clipped by 2 bases and J by 3 bases, with 14 bases between them. The DNA of the CDR3 is TGTGCCAGCAGCCAATCCGGGCGGCGCGGCTACGAGCAGTACTTC. It yields the protein CASSQSGRRGYEQYF.

This clonotype turned up a few times. The chain combines TRBV3-1 with TRBJ2-2; D is unclear. Per the germline V gene, CDR1 is LGHDT and CDR2 is YNNKEL (reference sequence). The V gene lost 1 base and the J gene lost 0 bases, with 9 bases spanning the gap. This CDR3 region has 16 residues. For the CDR3, the DNA is TGTGCCAGCAGCCAAGTAGGCAGAGCGAACACCGGGGAGCTGTTTTTT. It yields the protein CASSQVGRANTGELFF. Full variable domain (outside the CDR3, taken from reference TRBV3-1 and TRBJ2-2): DTAVSQTPKYLVTQMGNDKSIKCEQNLGHDTMYWYKQDSKKFLKIMFSYNNKELIINETVPNRFSPKSPDKAHLNLHINSLELGDSAVYFCASSQVGRANTGELFFGEGSRLTVL.

The chain uses TRBV12-3 or TRBV12-4 and TRBJ2-5; the match to TRBD1 covers 7 bases. V trimming: 6 bases; J trimming: 1 base; junction bases outside the gene matches: 8. The length of the CDR3 is 15 residues. This chain's CDR3 is CASSRTGTPQETQYF. CDR3 coding DNA: TGTGCCAGCAGCCGGACAGGAACACCCCAAGAGACCCAGTACTTC.

A few counts support this clonotype. The CDR3, as DNA: TGTGCCAGCAGTCTCAGGGAGCTACCGACCTACGAGCAGTACTTC. Its protein is CASSLRELPTYEQYF. This chain uses TRBV12-3 or TRBV12-4 with TRBJ2-7; D is possibly TRBD1 or TRBD2 (5 bases each). The CDR3 sequence is 15 residues long. V lost 5 bases and J 2 bases, leaving 16 bases between the germline ends.

This clonotype was observed a handful of times. The chain employs TRBV11-3 and TRBJ2-1, with a tentative D call TRBD1 (6 bases). This CDR3 is 13 amino acids long. The V gene lost 5 bases and the J gene lost 3 bases, with 8 bases spanning the gap. CDR1 and CDR2 from the germline V gene are SGHNT and YENEEA. The CDR3 spells CASSARGYNEQFF. The CDR3 coding sequence is TGTGCCAGCAGCGCCAGGGGCTACAATGAGCAGTTCTTC.

This clonotype was picked up a small number of times. V usage is TRBV12-3 or TRBV12-4 and J usage is TRBJ1-3; a possible D gene is TRBD1 (6 bases). The germline V and J ends were trimmed by 7 bases and 0 bases, with 13 bases remaining between them. CDR3 length: 15 amino acids. The CDR3 region is CASTGDTYSGNTIYF. The CDR3, as DNA: TGTGCCAGCACCGGGGACACTTACTCTGGAAACACCATATATTTT.

V usage is TRBV7-2 and J usage is TRBJ2-3; no clear D gene. Germline CDR1 and CDR2: SGHTA and FQGNSA. V was shortened by 0 bases and J by 7 bases, with 8 bases between the two germline ends. The CDR3 is made up of 13 amino acids. CDR3 DNA sequence: TGTGCCAGCAGCTTAGCGGTCGGAAATACGCAGTATTTT. Amino acid sequence: CASSLAVGNTQYF.

The chain couples TRBV24-1 to TRBJ2-7; TRBD1 matches 8 bases. Germline CDR1 reads KGHDR; CDR2 reads SFDVKD. CDR3 length: 14 residues. V lost 9 bases, J lost 3 bases, and 9 bases stayed unmatched. The CDR3 region is CATPGTGDFYEQYF. CDR3 coding DNA: TGTGCCACCCCTGGGACAGGAGATTTCTACGAGCAGTACTTC.

CDR3 DNA sequence: TGTGCCAGCAGGAAACAGGGGAGCTCTGGAAACACCATATATTTT. Residues: CASRKQGSSGNTIYF. The chain combines TRBV6-2 or TRBV6-3 with TRBJ1-3; 7 nucleotides match TRBD1. From germline, CDR1 is MNHEY and CDR2 SVGEGT. The ends lost 6 bases at V and 0 bases at J; junction bases unmatched: 5. This CDR3 region has 15 residues.

The chain links TRBV7-6 to TRBJ2-3, with a tentative D call TRBD1 (5 bases). V was shortened by 6 bases and J by 1 base, with 11 bases between the two germline ends. CDR1 is SGHVS, CDR2 FNYEAQ, per germline. The CDR3 spans 14 residues. The chain's CDR3 is CASSLGVGTDTQYF. In DNA, the CDR3 is TGTGCCAGCAGTCTAGGGGTAGGCACAGATACGCAGTATTTT.

The chain joins TRBV6-5 to TRBJ2-3, with TRBD2 as a possible D gene (6 bases). The length of the CDR3 is 15 residues. The V gene's germline CDR1 is MNHEY and CDR2 SVGAGI. The V gene lost 2 bases and the J gene lost 4 bases, with 13 bases spanning the gap. The CDR3 is CASSYRGSGSDTQYF. DNA for the CDR3: TGTGCCAGCAGTTACCGGGGGAGCGGGTCAGATACGCAGTATTTT.

This sequence joins TRBV27 and TRBJ2-6; the match to TRBD1 covers 10 bases. V was clipped by 2 bases and J by 2 bases; unmatched bases: 3. The CDR3 extends over 17 amino acids. Germline loops: CDR1 MNHEY, CDR2 SMNVEV (reference sequence). CDR3 coding DNA: TGTGCCAGCAGTTTACTGGGACAGGGGACTGGGGCCAACGTCCTGACTTTC. Protein product: CASSLLGQGTGANVLTF.